The 7 T cell receptor beta chains presented below share a single source sample, sequenced in a study of T cells in Graves' hyperthyroidism and ophthalmopathy. Amplification targeted TCR beta CDR3 regions from RNA transcripts. First-round RT-PCR of the TCR CDR3 relied on the HTBI primer set. TCRdb fed the multiplex PCR reads into MiXCR, producing one record per CDR3 protein. This table holds around 350,000 distinct CDR3 sequences, approximately 14% found once. The specimen was blood. All receptors come from a woman in her sixties or seventies with Graves' ophthalmopathy.

The genes are TRBV10-3 and TRBJ2-3; D remains ambiguous. This CDR3 spans 15 amino acids. Germline V gene data show CDR1 as ENHRY and CDR2 as SYGVKD. V shed 3 bases and J shed 0 bases, with 10 bases lying between them. As DNA, the CDR3 is TGTGCCATCAGTGATTCGAACGGGAGCACAGATACGCAGTATTTT. This sequence encodes CAISDSNGSTDTQYF.

This clonotype was observed a few times. The genes are TRBV18 and TRBJ1-2; D gene ambiguous. This CDR3 comprises 14 residues. V lost 2 bases and J 5 bases, leaving 12 bases between the germline ends. CDR1 is KGHSH and CDR2 is LQKENI in the germline V gene. The CDR3 DNA sequence: TGTGCCAGCTCACCAGACCAGCACGGATATGGCTACACCTTC. It is translated as CASSPDQHGYGYTF. Full variable domain (missing parts from reference TRBV18 and TRBJ1-2): NAGVMQNPRHLVRRRGQEARLRCSPMKGHSHVYWYRQLPEEGLKFMVYLQKENIIDESGMPKERFSAEFPKEGPSILRIQQVVRGDSAAYFCASSPDQHGYGYTFGSGTRLTVV.

This clonotype was observed many times. This chain connects TRBV10-3 to TRBJ2-7; D is perhaps TRBD1 (6 bases). V lost 11 bases and J lost 3, with 20 bases in between. CDR3 length: 14 residues. Looked up from germline, CDR1 is ENHRY and CDR2 is SYGVKD. In DNA, the CDR3 is TGTGCCTACGGGGACAACGGGAAAAGCTACGAGCAGTACTTC. Translation gives CAYGDNGKSYEQYF.

This clonotype appeared many times. The chain uses TRBV7-2 and TRBJ2-3; a possible D gene is TRBD1 (5 bases). The germline gives CDR1 SGHTA, CDR2 FQGNSA. The CDR3 has 13 amino acids. V was clipped by 1 base and J by 10 bases, with 12 bases between them. The CDR3 loop is CASSLDRSDAQYF. CDR3 DNA: TGTGCCAGCAGCTTAGACAGGTCCGATGCGCAGTATTTT.

This clonotype was recorded many times. This chain joins TRBV11-2 and TRBJ2-7; tentatively, D is TRBD1 or TRBD2 (5 bases each). The V and J ends lost 5 bases and 3 bases respectively, with 14 bases between them. The CDR3 consists of 14 residues. Germline values: CDR1 SGHAT, CDR2 FQNNGV. In DNA, the CDR3 is TGTGCCAGCAGCCCCACGGGGCCAAGCTACGAGCAGTACTTC. Translated: CASSPTGPSYEQYF.

This clonotype was detected ten times or more. The gene calls are TRBV6-2 or TRBV6-3 and TRBJ2-2; TRBD2 might be the D (6 bases). From germline, CDR1 is MNHEY and CDR2 SVGEGT. Deletions cut 2 bases from V and 6 bases from J, with 13 bases between. This CDR3 spans 15 amino acids. CDR3 sequence (DNA): TGTGCCAGCAGTTACGGAACGGGAGTACCCGGGGAGCTGTTTTTT. Residues: CASSYGTGVPGELFF.

This rearrangement joins TRBV24-1 to TRBJ1-2, with D maybe TRBD1 (6 bases). V lost 6 bases, J lost 4 bases, and 11 bases lay in between. CDR3 size: 13 residues. Germline V gives CDR1 KGHDR, CDR2 SFDVKD. CDR3 sequence: CATSQTGTYGYTF. Here the CDR3 DNA reads TGTGCCACCAGTCAGACAGGCACCTATGGCTACACCTTC.